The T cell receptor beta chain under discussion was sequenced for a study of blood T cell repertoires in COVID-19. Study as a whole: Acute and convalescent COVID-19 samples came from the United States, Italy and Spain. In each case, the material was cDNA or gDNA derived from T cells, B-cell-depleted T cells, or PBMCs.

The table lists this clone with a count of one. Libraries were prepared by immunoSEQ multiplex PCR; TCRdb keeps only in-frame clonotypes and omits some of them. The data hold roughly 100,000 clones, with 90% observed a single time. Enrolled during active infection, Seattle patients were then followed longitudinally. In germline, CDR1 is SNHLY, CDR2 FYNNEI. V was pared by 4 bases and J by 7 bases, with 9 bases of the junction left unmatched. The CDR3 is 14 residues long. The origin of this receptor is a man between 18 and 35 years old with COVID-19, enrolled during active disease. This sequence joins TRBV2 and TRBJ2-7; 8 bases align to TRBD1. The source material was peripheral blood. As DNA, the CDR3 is TGTGCCAGCAGTGTAAGGCAGGGGGCGGCGGAGCAGTACTTC. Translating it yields CASSVRQGAAEQYF. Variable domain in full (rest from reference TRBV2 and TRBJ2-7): EPEVTQTPSHQVTQMGQEVILRCVPISNHLYFYWYRQILGQKVEFLVSFYNNEISEKSEIFDDQFSVERPDGSNFTLKIRSTKLEDSAMYFCASSVRQGAAEQYFGPGTRLTVT.